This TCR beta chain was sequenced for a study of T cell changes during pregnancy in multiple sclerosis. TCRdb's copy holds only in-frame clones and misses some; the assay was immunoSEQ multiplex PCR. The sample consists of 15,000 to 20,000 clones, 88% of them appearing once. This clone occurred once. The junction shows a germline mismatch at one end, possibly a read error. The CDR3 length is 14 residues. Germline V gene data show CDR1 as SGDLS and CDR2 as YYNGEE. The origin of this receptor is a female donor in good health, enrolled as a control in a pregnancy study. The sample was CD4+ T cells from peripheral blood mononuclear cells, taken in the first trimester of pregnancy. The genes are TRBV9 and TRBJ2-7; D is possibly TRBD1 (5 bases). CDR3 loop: CASSAHDSSDEQYF. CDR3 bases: TGTGCCAGCAGCGCTCACGACAGCTCCGACGAGCAGTACTTC.